This TCR beta chain originates from a study of T cells in Graves' hyperthyroidism and ophthalmopathy. Template material for amplifying TCR beta CDR3 regions consisted of RNA transcripts. HTBI primers were employed in a first-round RT-PCR of the TCR CDR3. TCRdb itself ran the multiplex PCR reads through MiXCR, one entry per CDR3 protein. The sample yields under 350,000 distinct CDR3 sequences, more than 15% seen once. This clonotype was found a few times. Germline V lookup: CDR1 MNHEY, CDR2 SVGEGT. This CDR3 is 14 amino acids long. V shed 7 bases and J shed 5 bases, with 15 bases lying between them. The J gene is TRBJ1-5, the V gene TRBV6-2 or TRBV6-3; a possible D gene is TRBD1 (6 bases). The sample comprised blood. The source of this sequence is a woman aged 55-70 years with Graves' ophthalmopathy. CDR3 sequence reads: CASTQGNNHQPQHF. CDR3 sequence (DNA): TGTGCCAGCACCCAGGGGAACAATCATCAGCCCCAGCATTTT.